The 3 T cell receptor beta chains presented below share a single source sample, sequenced in a study of T cell responses to AZD1222 COVID-19 vaccine. The table came from immunoSEQ multiplex PCR; TCRdb's copy has only in-frame clones and leaves some out. The sample records approximately 120,000 clones, 87% being singletons. The material was peripheral blood, obtained on day 0 of AZD1222 vaccination. The receptor set was obtained from an adult in good health.

V and J are TRBV29-1 and TRBJ2-7; TRBD1 matches at 9 bases. Germline CDR1 is SQVTM and CDR2 is ANQGSEA. This CDR3 spans 14 amino acids. V trimming: 3 bases; J trimming: 5 bases; junction bases outside the gene matches: 8. The CDR3 loop is CSVDPGTGYNEQYF. The CDR3 coding sequence is TGCAGCGTTGATCCCGGGACAGGGTATAACGAGCAGTACTTC.

This clone was counted a few times. The rearrangement uses TRBV29-1 and TRBJ2-3; 7 bases align to TRBD1. The V and J ends lost 7 bases and 3 bases, in that order; junction bases with no gene match: 19. The V gene's germline CDR1 is SQVTM and CDR2 ANQGSEA. This CDR3 is 17 amino acids long. The CDR3 loop is CSARALIGTALTDTQYF. The DNA for the CDR3 is TGCAGCGCAAGAGCACTAATTGGGACAGCCTTGACAGATACGCAGTATTTT.

The chain's CDR3 is CASKFKLTSPLHF. The CDR3 DNA reads as TGTGCCAGCAAATTCAAGCTCACCTCACCCCTCCACTTT. The chain combines TRBV12-3 or TRBV12-4 with TRBJ1-6; D remains unclear. V lost 7 bases to trimming and J lost 10 bases, with 14 bases between them. This CDR3 spans 13 amino acids.